These 18 T cell receptor beta chains were all obtained from the same sample, sequenced in a study of blood T cell dynamics during melanoma immunotherapy. TCRdb's table, derived via immunoSEQ multiplex PCR, lists solely in-frame clones and lacks some. The table records 6,000 or so clones, nearly 90% of them present only once. Time point defined: week 3, after first cycle of checkpoint inhibitor. This specimen was blood, taken from a patient treated with checkpoint blockade. The receptor set was obtained from a human donor with melanoma.

J is TRBJ2-7 and V is TRBV14; D remains ambiguous. This CDR3 spans 15 amino acids. The V end was cut by 5 bases, the J end by 4 bases, with 18 bases between. CDR1 and CDR2 (germline): SGHDN, FVKESK. CDR3 in amino acids: CASSYSRGGLYEQYF. The DNA for the CDR3 is TGTGCCAGCAGCTACTCCCGCGGTGGCCTTTACGAGCAGTACTTC.

The chain employs TRBV6-6 and TRBJ2-3, with 7 bases that match TRBD1. From germline, CDR1 is MNHNY and CDR2 SVGAGI (reference sequence). The CDR3 is made up of 14 amino acids. With V trimmed by 5 bases and J by 3 bases, 5 bases remained unmatched. Here the CDR3 DNA reads TGTGCCAGCAGTCAAAGACAGGGAACAGATACGCAGTATTTT. It encodes CASSQRQGTDTQYF.

Remarks on this clone: Sequence at one end of the junction differs from germline and may be a read error. The chain recombines TRBV15 with TRBJ2-7; D might be TRBD1 (5 bases). The CDR3 is 13 residues long. Looked up from germline, CDR1 is LNHNV and CDR2 is YYDKDF (reference sequence). This CDR3 is CATSNRPRDSSSF. The CDR3 nucleotides read TGTGCCACCAGCAATCGACCTCGTGACAGTTCCTCCTTC.

The chain recombines TRBV29-1 with TRBJ2-2; D uncertain. The V gene lost 1 base and the J gene lost 7 bases, with 10 bases spanning the gap. CDR3 length: 13 amino acids. Per germline, CDR1 SQVTM and CDR2 ANQGSEA. CDR3 protein: CSVEGAAGGELFF. The CDR3 bases are TGCAGCGTTGAAGGGGCGGCCGGCGGGGAGCTGTTTTTT.

This chain joins TRBV27 and TRBJ2-7, with a weak D call TRBD1 (6 bases). There are 14 residues in the CDR3. Between the trimmed V and J ends, which lost 5 bases and 1 base, there was a span of 12 bases. Germline CDR1 MNHEY, CDR2 SMNVEV (reference sequence). CDR3 loop: CASSLLTGSYEQYF. The DNA of the CDR3 is TGTGCCAGCAGTCTCTTGACAGGATCCTACGAGCAGTACTTC.

The chain recombines TRBV4-1 with TRBJ1-1, with D perhaps TRBD1 (5 bases). Deletions cut 2 bases from V and 0 bases from J, with 7 bases between. The germline CDR1 and CDR2 sequences are MGHRA and YSYEKL. CDR3 length equals 14 residues. Written as DNA, the CDR3 is TGCGCCAGCAGCCAACGACAGTTGAACACTGAAGCTTTCTTT. It is translated as CASSQRQLNTEAFF.

V and J are TRBV5-6 and TRBJ2-7; D gene ambiguous. V was cut by 0 bases and J by 13 bases, with 20 bases left in between. The CDR3 totals 14 residues. The germline CDR1 and CDR2 sequences are SGHDT and YYEEEE. CDR3 region: CASSLASSVALSYF. DNA for the CDR3: TGTGCCAGCAGCTTGGCCAGTAGTGTGGCCCTGTCCTACTTC.

The CDR3 DNA reads as TGTGCCAGCAGTTTCCGGGCCAGCTACGAGCAGTACTTC. Amino acids: CASSFRASYEQYF. The chain has TRBV6-5 and TRBJ2-7; D gene ambiguous. This CDR3 is 13 amino acids long. With 4 bases removed from V and 3 bases from J, the gap between germline ends came to 10 bases. Germline V gene sequence: CDR1 MNHEY, CDR2 SVGAGI.

This sequence joins TRBV27 and TRBJ1-6; D might be TRBD1 (5 bases). Trimming took 2 bases from V and 14 from J, leaving 13 bases between them. CDR3 length: 13 amino acids. Germline CDR1 MNHEY, CDR2 SMNVEV (reference sequence). Here the CDR3 DNA reads TGTGCCAGCAGTTTAAAGGTTTTGGGGGCCCTCCACTTT. It yields the protein CASSLKVLGALHF.

This rearrangement joins TRBV19 to TRBJ2-7; D is uncertain. CDR3 length: 13 amino acids. V lost 5 bases to trimming and J lost 0 bases, with 8 bases between them. Germline CDR1 is LNHDA and CDR2 is SQIVND (reference sequence). The CDR3 nucleotides read TGTGCCAGTAGTGAGATTCCCTCCTACGAGCAGTACTTC. This encodes CASSEIPSYEQYF.

This chain joins TRBV5-1 and TRBJ1-6; D is undetermined. Between the trimmed V and J ends, which lost 4 bases and 5 bases, there was a span of 16 bases. In germline, CDR1 is SGHRS, CDR2 YFSETQ. There are 16 residues in the CDR3. The CDR3: CASSETDPSDNSPLHF. The DNA for the CDR3 is TGCGCCAGCAGCGAAACAGACCCGAGTGATAATTCACCCCTCCACTTT.

This chain links TRBV28 with TRBJ2-5; TRBD2 agrees at 10 bases. The CDR3 is 14 amino acids. Germline lookup yields CDR1 MDHEN and CDR2 SYDVKM. J was trimmed by 6 bases and V by 6 bases; bases with no gene match: 7. CDR3 sequence reads: CASRLAGGSKTQYF. The CDR3 coding sequence is TGTGCCAGCAGATTAGCGGGGGGCTCGAAGACCCAGTACTTC. The whole variable domain, filled in from reference TRBV28 and TRBJ2-5, reads DVKVTQSSRYLVKRTGEKVFLECVQDMDHENMFWYRQDPGLGLRLIYFSYDVKMKEKGDIPEGYSVSREKKERFSLILESASTNQTSMYLCASRLAGGSKTQYFGPGTRLLVL.

This sequence joins TRBV5-6 and TRBJ1-1; D ambiguous. Germline CDR1 reads SGHDT; CDR2 reads YYEEEE. This CDR3 comprises 13 residues. Trimming left V 0 bases short and J 2 bases short, with 5 bases between. The CDR3 coding sequence is TGTGCCAGCAGCTTGGGGTTAAACACTGAAGCTTTCTTT. Its protein is CASSLGLNTEAFF. Supplemented by reference TRBV5-6 and TRBJ1-1, the full variable domain reads DAGVTQSPTHLIKTRGQQVTLRCSPKSGHDTVSWYQQALGQGPQFIFQYYEEEERQRGNFPDRFSGHQFPNYSSELNVNALLLGDSALYLCASSLGLNTEAFFGQGTRLTVV.

The chain links TRBV2 to TRBJ2-3; unclear D gene. V was cut by 2 bases and J by 4 bases, with 7 bases left in between. The CDR3 extends over 13 amino acids. Germline CDR1 SNHLY, CDR2 FYNNEI. The CDR3 DNA follows: TGTGCCAGCAGTGAAAGGGTAGCAGATACGCAGTATTTT. It translates to CASSERVADTQYF.

The chain joins TRBV5-4 to TRBJ2-7; 7 bases are a match to TRBD1. The CDR3 consists of 13 residues. With 2 bases clipped from V and 3 bases from J, the junction kept 2 bases outside the gene matches. Germline loops: CDR1 SGHNT, CDR2 YYREEE (reference sequence). The CDR3 reads CASSFAGGYEQYF. As DNA, the CDR3 is TGTGCCAGCAGCTTTGCAGGGGGCTACGAGCAGTACTTC.

The V and J genes are TRBV6-5 and TRBJ1-1; D gene unclear. There are 13 residues in the CDR3. Germline CDR1 reads MNHEY; CDR2 reads SVGAGI. V lost 6 bases and J lost 0, with 8 bases in between. The CDR3 loop reads CASSRRVNTEAFF. As DNA, the CDR3 is TGTGCCAGCAGCCGACGGGTGAACACTGAAGCTTTCTTT.

The rearrangement uses TRBV5-1 and TRBJ2-5, with 14 bases aligning to TRBD2. Germline CDR1 is SGHRS and CDR2 is YFSETQ. The CDR3 has 15 residues. After removal of 4 bases from V and 3 bases from J, the junction contained 2 bases not matched to a gene. The CDR3 region is CASSRGLAGEETQYF. The CDR3 region has the DNA TGCGCCAGCAGCCGGGGACTAGCGGGGGAAGAGACCCAGTACTTC.

This sequence joins TRBV11-3 and TRBJ1-6; D is uncertain. V was shortened by 2 bases and J by 7 bases, with 9 bases between the two germline ends. This CDR3 comprises 14 residues. Germline loops: CDR1 SGHNT, CDR2 YENEEA. The CDR3 DNA is TGTGCCAGCAGCTTATACAGTATCAATTCACCCCTCCACTTT. Protein product: CASSLYSINSPLHF.